The 17 T cell receptor beta chains below all came from one sample that was sequenced in a study of T cell changes during pregnancy in multiple sclerosis. Libraries were prepared by immunoSEQ multiplex PCR; TCRdb keeps only in-frame clonotypes and omits some of them. The sample holds about 110,000 clones, about 90% seen once. The sample consisted of peripheral blood, taken in the third trimester of pregnancy. Source of these receptors: a female donor with multiple sclerosis, enrolled in a pregnancy study.

The chain is built from TRBV19 and TRBJ1-1, with D maybe TRBD1 (6 bases). This CDR3 comprises 16 residues. Trimming took 7 bases from V and 4 from J, leaving 22 bases between them. Per the germline V gene, CDR1 is LNHDA and CDR2 is SQIVND (reference sequence). CDR3 in amino acids: CASTDRFQRGGTEAFF. CDR3 nucleotide sequence: TGTGCCAGTACCGATCGGTTTCAAAGGGGGGGCACTGAAGCTTTCTTT. The full variable domain, rest sourced from reference TRBV19 and TRBJ1-1, is DGGITQSPKYLFRKEGQNVTLSCEQNLNHDAMYWYRQDPGQGLRLIYYSQIVNDFQKGDIAEGYSVSREKKESFPLTVTSAQKNPTAFYLCASTDRFQRGGTEAFFGQGTRLTVV.

V and J are TRBV14 and TRBJ2-5, with 7 bases matching TRBD1. CDR1 SGHDN and CDR2 FVKESK come from the germline V gene. The CDR3 runs 15 residues. Losses at the gene ends were 4 bases for V and 4 bases for J; bases not matched to a gene: 9. CDR3: CASSRTQGWAETQYF. DNA of the CDR3: TGTGCCAGCAGCCGGACACAGGGGTGGGCAGAGACCCAGTACTTC.

The chain recombines TRBV19 with TRBJ1-2; 8 bases are a match to TRBD1. Trimming removed 4 bases from V and 8 bases from J; junction bases left unmatched: 9. In germline, CDR1 is LNHDA, CDR2 SQIVND (reference sequence). The CDR3 runs to 14 residues. The CDR3 is CASSKGPDRGGYTF. For the CDR3, the DNA is TGTGCCAGTAGTAAGGGTCCCGACAGGGGCGGCTACACCTTC. The full variable domain, its missing parts supplied by reference TRBV19 and TRBJ1-2, is DGGITQSPKYLFRKEGQNVTLSCEQNLNHDAMYWYRQDPGQGLRLIYYSQIVNDFQKGDIAEGYSVSREKKESFPLTVTSAQKNPTAFYLCASSKGPDRGGYTFGSGTRLTVV.

The chain recombines TRBV11-2 with TRBJ2-1; the match to TRBD2 covers 7 bases. The trim removed 2 bases at V and 3 bases at J, leaving 16 bases unmatched. The CDR3 runs 19 residues. Per germline, CDR1 SGHAT and CDR2 FQNNGV. CDR3 coding DNA: TGTGCCAGCAGCTTAAAGAATAGTGGGGCGGGGGTTGACTACAATGAGCAGTTCTTC. Translated, it gives CASSLKNSGAGVDYNEQFF.

The rearrangement links TRBV2 to TRBJ1-1; 8 bases line up with TRBD1. V lost 9 bases and J lost 4; bases outside the gene matches: 22. This CDR3 contains 18 residues. Germline assignment: CDR1 SNHLY and CDR2 FYNNEI. CDR3 loop: CASLSALLLTGASTEAFF. CDR3 DNA: TGTGCCAGTTTGAGTGCCCTACTCCTGACAGGGGCTAGCACTGAAGCTTTCTTT.

This clone appeared a single time. In the same sample, other DNA sequences code for this CDR3. The rearrangement links TRBV5-1 to TRBJ2-1, with 9 positions matching TRBD2. V trimming: 0 bases; J trimming: 4 bases; junction bases outside the gene matches: 2. The germline gives CDR1 SGHRS, CDR2 YFSETQ. The CDR3 contains 15 residues. The CDR3 sequence is CASSLGLAGYNEQFF. Here the CDR3 DNA reads TGCGCCAGCAGCTTGGGGCTAGCGGGGTACAATGAGCAGTTCTTC.

This clone showed up just once. The chain carries TRBV5-1 and TRBJ2-2; TRBD2 matches 12 bases. Losses at the gene ends were 0 bases for V and 4 bases for J; bases not matched to a gene: 7. This CDR3 is built from 18 residues. CDR1 is SGHRS and CDR2 is YFSETQ in the germline V gene. As DNA, the CDR3 is TGCGCCAGCAGCTTGGGGCTAGCGGGAGGGATCGGCACCGGGGAGCTGTTTTTT. This sequence encodes CASSLGLAGGIGTGELFF.

The gene calls are TRBV5-4 and TRBJ1-4; D is unresolved. V was cut by 4 bases and J by 3 bases, with 13 bases left in between. CDR3 length equals 15 residues. The V gene's germline CDR1 is SGHNT and CDR2 YYREEE (reference sequence). This chain's CDR3 is CASSTEDVANEKLFF. CDR3 DNA sequence: TGTGCCAGCAGCACGGAGGACGTAGCTAATGAAAAACTGTTTTTT. Together with reference TRBV5-4 and TRBJ1-4, the CDR3 gives the full variable domain: ETGVTQSPTHLIKTRGQQVTLRCSSQSGHNTVSWYQQALGQGPQFIFQYYREEENGRGNFPPRFSGLQFPNYSSELNVNALELDDSALYLCASSTEDVANEKLFFGSGTQLSVL.

The chain has TRBV10-3 and TRBJ2-3; 11 nucleotides match TRBD2. The CDR3 contains 14 residues. V shed 4 bases and J 3 bases; nucleotides not matched to a gene: 0. Germline-derived CDR1 and CDR2 are ENHRY and SYGVKD. Here the CDR3 reads CAISGLAGTDTQYF. The CDR3 nucleotides read TGTGCCATCAGTGGACTAGCGGGGACAGATACGCAGTATTTT.

The V and J genes are TRBV7-9 and TRBJ1-5, with D perhaps TRBD1 (5 bases). In germline, CDR1 is SEHNR, CDR2 FQNEAQ (reference sequence). CDR3 length equals 12 residues. Trimming took off 4 bases at V and 6 bases at J, with 7 bases between the two ends. As DNA, the CDR3 is TGTGCCAGCAGCTGGGGGGGTCAGCCCCAGCATTTT. Residues: CASSWGGQPQHF.

The rearrangement joins TRBV18 to TRBJ2-3; maybe TRBD1 (6 bases). The CDR3 covers 13 residues. V was clipped by 6 bases and J by 10 bases, with 17 bases between them. Germline V gene data show CDR1 as KGHSH and CDR2 as LQKENI. Here the CDR3 DNA reads TGTGCCAGCTCCACCAGGGAACAGGGACCGCAGTATTTT. Its translation is CASSTREQGPQYF.

The gene calls are TRBV7-3 and TRBJ2-3, with 8 bases fitting TRBD2. The CDR3 totals 15 residues. In germline, CDR1 is SGHTA, CDR2 FQGTGA. The trim removed 5 bases at V and 5 bases at J, leaving 9 bases unmatched. CDR3 nucleotides: TGTGCCAGCAGCCAACGGGGGGGCCAGGGAGATACGCAGTATTTT. Its translation is CASSQRGGQGDTQYF. Supplemented by reference TRBV7-3 and TRBJ2-3, the full variable domain reads GAGVSQTPSNKVTEKGKYVELRCDPISGHTALYWYRQSLGQGPEFLIYFQGTGAADDSGLPNDRFFAVRPEGSVSTLKIQRTERGDSAVYLCASSQRGGQGDTQYFGPGTRLTVL.

The chain couples TRBV2 to TRBJ2-7; D is possibly TRBD2 (6 bases). The CDR3 is 13 residues long. Trimming pared 6 bases from V and 3 bases from J, leaving 12 bases between. Germline CDR1 reads SNHLY; CDR2 reads FYNNEI. DNA for the CDR3: TGTGCCAGCAGCGGAGGGGTCCTCTACGAGCAGTACTTC. The encoded protein is CASSGGVLYEQYF.

The chain joins TRBV5-8 to TRBJ1-2; no firm D call. The CDR3 consists of 13 residues. From germline, CDR1 is SGHTS and CDR2 YDEGEE. V lost 2 bases, J lost 3 bases, and 8 bases lay in between. CDR3 coding DNA: TGTGCCAGCAGCTTTCGGCAGGACTATGGCTACACCTTC. Its protein product is CASSFRQDYGYTF.

This sequence joins TRBV6-1 and TRBJ1-1; no clear D. Germline CDR1 reads MNHNS; CDR2 reads SASEGT. This CDR3 spans 15 amino acids. V lost 7 bases, J lost 0 bases, and 15 bases lay in between. The CDR3 protein is CASMSSAGMNTEAFF. The CDR3 bases are TGTGCCAGCATGTCCTCGGCAGGAATGAACACTGAAGCTTTCTTT.

V usage is TRBV11-2 and J usage is TRBJ2-5; D is undetermined. Trimming pared 0 bases from V and 5 bases from J, leaving 10 bases between. The CDR3 covers 14 residues. Germline V CDR1 and CDR2: SGHAT, FQNNGV. As DNA, the CDR3 is TGTGCCAGCAGCTTAGACCCCGTGGCCGAGACCCAGTACTTC. It encodes CASSLDPVAETQYF.

The rearrangement uses TRBV19 and TRBJ1-5, with TRBD1 matching over 11 bases. The CDR3 runs to 16 residues. Germline lookup yields CDR1 LNHDA and CDR2 SQIVND (reference sequence). V lost 3 bases, J lost 7 bases, and 8 bases stayed unmatched. The CDR3 is CASSMWAGTGGQPQHF. The CDR3 DNA follows: TGTGCCAGTAGTATGTGGGCCGGGACAGGGGGGCAGCCCCAGCATTTT.